The table lists the clone carrying this T cell receptor beta chain with a few counts. Its antigen is undetermined. With listed TCR primers and previously described methods, bulk TCR libraries were prepared. In TCRdb, the PCR reads were re-called with MiXCR into one record per CDR3 protein. The sample includes 460,000 or so distinct CDR3 sequences, roughly 23% of them seen just once. The CDR3 is made up of 12 amino acids. The ends were cut back, 11 bases at V and 4 bases at J, with 11 bases in the middle. The sorting of naive CD8 T cells used the CD8+CD4-CCR7+CD45RA+ phenotype. This sample was taken from a study of molecular identifiers for immune sequencing clone quantification. Whole-study findings and limits: It was shown that clones above 20 RNA copies held over 97% of effector molecules, but under 1% in naive cells. Detecting spiked Jurkat TCR RNA from one cell among roughly 900,000 naive cells was reportedly possible.

The receptor was isolated from a human donor in good health. Some libraries in this study had Jurkat cell RNA spiked in. The sequencing input was naive CD8+ T cells from blood, with Jurkat cell RNA spiked in. Subset denoted: FACS-sorted CD8+CD4-CCR7+CD45RA+ naive T cells. This chain uses TRBV12-3 or TRBV12-4 with TRBJ2-2, with D possibly TRBD1 on 5 matching bases. The CDR3 here is CARQGITGELFF. DNA of the CDR3: TGTGCCCGGCAGGGAATCACCGGGGAGCTGTTTTTT.